The T cell receptor beta chain under discussion was sequenced for a study of cytomegalovirus exposure and HLA in healthy donors (dated by TCRdb to the late 2010s). The study in broad terms: An earlier analysis of some 620 of the donors reported around 280 Gb of sequence data and approximately 120 million unique TCR beta sequences obtained from around 170 million T cells. Approximately 310 gigabases of sequencing data and some 85 million unique TCR sequences were included in an early release covering 550 to 650 HLA-typed donors. A later genetic analysis used genome-wide SNP genotypes for about 55% of the 666 donors, treating that subset as a discovery cohort. Donor age, sex, ethnicity and CMV serostatus were compiled alongside the repertoire data. Typing coverage varied by locus: roughly 629-630 donors for A, B, C, DRB1 and DQB1; under 550 for DQA1; approximately 610 for DPA1; some 470 for DPB1. The later analysis used no new phenotypic data to find candidate immune exposures, relying instead on TCR beta sequences and their occurrence across donors. In addition to the first cohort of approximately 650 subjects, a separate validation cohort of some 120 different subjects was used. Across under 500 genotyped donors of the cohort, an average of about 240,000 unique TCR beta nucleotide sequences per donor were sequenced, and 15% to 20% of those sequences were non-productive. A later analysis re-examined previously published TCR beta repertoires from more than 650 donors and added high-resolution HLA genotyping to investigate patterns of TCR occurrence. An earlier analysis of around 580 of the donors used high-throughput TCR beta sequencing to judge whether each TCR beta V gene segment behaved as functional or pseudogenic. The study aimed to test whether signatures of past pathogen exposure could be identified by cataloging public T cell receptors. To predict cytomegalovirus infection status, the study combined high-throughput TCR immunosequencing, statistical association of individual TCRs with disease status, and machine learning. Every discovery cohort repertoire had been produced on one sequencing platform. The study profiled the T cell repertoires of hundreds of subjects by immunosequencing and related them to cytomegalovirus serostatus. Roughly five DR-DQ haplotypes were treated as single units for association and clustering because of strong linkage in the cohort. Of the roughly 400 genotyped donors, more than 75% were placed in the genetic ancestry cluster associated with self-reported Caucasian donors. HLA typing covered class I and class II loci at four-digit resolution. Results the study describes overall, beyond this receptor: It was suggested by the authors that the approach could potentially be generalized to other disease states and immunological phenotypes. Because counts were too low, about 15 rarely observed V segments, including chromosome 9 orphons, were left out of the earlier analysis of some 600 of the donors. According to a later analysis, most CMV-associated TCR beta chains appeared to be HLA-restricted, and the HLA associations seemed to be driven largely by CMV exposure. A further reported finding was that TCR beta sequences accurately predicted the HLA-A and HLA-B alleles for most subjects in the first cohort. In the study, approximately 160 TCR beta chains were listed as associated with cytomegalovirus. In an earlier analysis of some 500 of the donors, most TCR beta V segments were observed in productive rearrangements about 87% or about 30% of the time, broadly matching IMGT annotations. Some IMGT-functional V segments, including TRBV6-2 and TRBV6-3, could not be distinguished by the 87-base-pair reads and were therefore excluded. Correlated functional status among segregating V segments might be attributable to linkage disequilibrium, but an unknown experimental factor could not be ruled out. A later genetic analysis reported fewer N-insertions in productive TCRs among donors in an Asian-associated ancestry cluster than the approximately 670-donor mean. When HLA alleles, especially DR and DQ, strongly co-occurred, attributing TCR associations to individual alleles was difficult. Several of the top co-occurrence clusters appeared to be linked to parvovirus B19, influenza, CMV and Epstein-Barr virus, according to a later analysis. In this cohort, only TCR beta chains were sequenced, and detectable features were limited by the absence of alpha or paired-chain data. Presence/absence analyses assumed roughly uniform sequencing depth across donors, an assumption that may not hold. In a later genetic analysis, a missense DCLRE1C variant was associated with V-gene and J-gene trimming of TCR beta chains, and the association was replicated in an independent cohort. CMV serostatus was the only immune exposure information available for the cohort. Cytomegalovirus status was reported to be diagnosed by the classifier with high specificity and sensitivity in both the original and validation cohorts. Compared with equally common non-associated chains, HLA-associated TCR beta chains in a later analysis were more clonally expanded and had lower generation probabilities. A cluster of highly shared sequence variants was judged likely to be a technical artifact of the sequencing pipeline. Specific HLA alleles were associated with 15,000 to 20,000 TCR beta sequences at a false discovery rate of 0.05 in a later analysis. In a later analysis, TCR association rates were found to vary across HLA loci, with the most associated TCRs seen for DRB1 alleles and the fewest for HLA-C alleles. A few of the identified cytomegalovirus-associated TCR beta chains were confirmed in vitro to be specific for cytomegalovirus antigens. While some public TCRs were present in many individuals, most TCR sequences turned up only very rarely across donors. Because HLA typing was unavailable for some donors at each locus, only the typed subset was used in association tests.

Library generation was performed with the immunoSEQ multiplex PCR assay. For the multiplex PCR, a mixture combining 60 forward primers for TCR Vbeta segments and 13 reverse primers for TCR Jbeta segments was used. The CDR3 region of rearranged TCR beta genes was amplified from genomic DNA with a multiplex PCR assay. Amplified TCR beta libraries were sequenced as 87-base-pair reads on the Illumina HiSeq System. Per the authors' processing: Across the 670 or so repertoires, a later analysis counted 80 million or so unique TCR beta chains, around 11 million of which were shared by at least two donors. Raw reads were error-corrected and collapsed into unique sequences by a nearest-neighbor algorithm in which closely related sequences were merged to remove PCR and sequencing errors. V, D and J gene segments were assigned by aligning CDR3 sequences to IMGT reference sequences. For a sequence to be retained, a match of at least six nucleotides was required to both a V gene segment and a J gene segment. A rearrangement was called productive if the CDR3 had no stop codons and remained in frame with V and J, and every other rearrangement was called non-productive. CDR3 was defined by IMGT convention, running from the second conserved V-encoded cysteine to the conserved J-encoded phenylalanine. Sequences without an unambiguous match to a single V gene segment were excluded from the earlier analysis of approximately 600 of the donors. In an earlier analysis of several hundred of the donors, a V segment was called functional when productive rearrangements were above 56.7%, and segregating when the standard deviation between donors exceeded 5%. A statistical classification framework was developed to diagnose cytomegalovirus status using the catalog of TCR beta chain sequences. In a later analysis, TCR nucleotide sequences were compared against IMGT/GENE-DB human TR gene sequences so that V and J genes could be assigned. The TCRdist pipeline was used in a later analysis to assign CDR3 sequences and most-parsimonious VDJ recombination scenarios. In a later analysis, each TCR beta chain was defined by its CDR3 amino acid sequence together with its V-gene family, and reads lacking a unique V-gene family were excluded. In a later analysis, around 600 highly shared, low-generation-probability nucleotide sequences were removed to address suspected cross-contamination and a sequencing artifact. In a later analysis, a clonal expansion index for each public chain was calculated from normalized within-repertoire ranks of inferred template counts. In a later analysis, generation probabilities were computed using a VDJ recombination model fitted to out-of-frame rearrangements, and the results were checked against IGoR. In a later analysis, TCR-TCR, TCR-HLA and TCR-CMV co-occurrence was scored with hypergeometric tests, and a repertoire-size bias correction was applied to TCR pairs. In a later analysis, false discovery rates were estimated by permuting HLA or CMV assignments 20 times. In a later analysis, co-occurring TCRs were grouped with DBSCAN, and TCRdist sequence similarity was added when clustering was performed within HLA-allele-positive subsets. Repertoires with fewer than 30,000 or more than 120,000 public chains were left out of co-occurrence clustering, as were five repertoires with anomalous nucleotide sharing. Sourced from immuneACCESS, this table was stored by TCRdb with only in-frame sequences that have V and J called. A share of the clones is absent; for the studies checked, an unresolved V gene accounts for under half, and the remainder has no known explanation. The V and J calls and the clone size are those of that table, but D and trimming were determined from the DNA. The sample's table lists a count of some 55,000 clones. The top ten constitute 6% to 7.5% of the sample.

CDR1 is given as MNHNS and CDR2 as SASEGT, both from the germline V gene. Reading from cysteine to phenylalanine, the CDR3 counts 15 amino acids. Solely the CDR3 DNA is kept, with 45 bases framed from the first base. The trim is 2 bases for V and 6 bases for J, with a gap of 17 bases between the germline ends. Turning to this clone: Its target antigen remains unknown.

The cohort consisted of approximately 670 healthy bone marrow donors. Cohort members were all nominally healthy when sampled, although unrecorded immune exposures were likely present. The donor tested CMV seronegative and was one of the 352 seronegative cohort members. A peripheral blood sample was provided by each donor, and peripheral blood mononuclear cells were used for TCR beta sequencing. The Qiagen DNeasy Blood Extraction Kit was used to extract genomic DNA from the blood cell samples. The chain links TRBV6-1 with TRBJ2-7; TRBD2 might be the D gene, on 6 matching bases. The receptor was isolated from a middle-aged woman in good health and CMV-seronegative. The sample taken for sequencing was PBMCs. The CDR3 reads CASSEFSSQAGEQYF. The DNA sequence is given as TGTGCCAGCAGTGAATTCTCTTCCCAAGCGGGCGAGCAGTACTTC.